Here is one T cell receptor beta chain with its context. Sequencing used immunoSEQ multiplex PCR; TCRdb keeps in-frame clones, though not all of them. The sample shows over 100,000 clones, 70% to 85% of them seen only once. The germline V gene has CDR1 SGHTA and CDR2 FQGTGA. The CDR3 has 16 amino acids. The trim removed 1 base at V and 1 base at J, leaving 2 bases unmatched. The data originate from a study of blood T cell repertoires in COVID-19. Study context: Nucleic acid was either cDNA or gDNA, and it came from T cells, B-cell-depleted T cells, or PBMCs.

The chain employs TRBV7-3 and TRBJ2-1; 9 bases line up with TRBD2. The sequence was obtained from a woman in her 70s with acute or convalescent COVID-19. The sample comprised peripheral blood. The chain's CDR3 is CASSLMGLASYNEQFF. The CDR3 DNA sequence: TGTGCCAGCAGCTTAATGGGACTAGCATCCTACAATGAGCAGTTCTTC.